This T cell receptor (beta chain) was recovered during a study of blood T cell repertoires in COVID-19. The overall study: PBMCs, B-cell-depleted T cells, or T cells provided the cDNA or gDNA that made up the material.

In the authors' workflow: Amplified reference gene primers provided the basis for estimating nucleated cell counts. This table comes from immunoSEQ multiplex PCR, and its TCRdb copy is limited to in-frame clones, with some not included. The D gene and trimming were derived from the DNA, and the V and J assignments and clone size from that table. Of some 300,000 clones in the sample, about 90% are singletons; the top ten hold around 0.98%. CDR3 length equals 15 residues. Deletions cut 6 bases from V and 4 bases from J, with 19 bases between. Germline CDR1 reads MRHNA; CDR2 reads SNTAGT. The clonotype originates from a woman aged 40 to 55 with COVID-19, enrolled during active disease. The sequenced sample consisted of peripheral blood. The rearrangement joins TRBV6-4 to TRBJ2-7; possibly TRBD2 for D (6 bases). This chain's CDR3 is CASSKVPGLRYEQYF. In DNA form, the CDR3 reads TGTGCCAGCAGCAAAGTACCGGGACTTAGATACGAGCAGTACTTC.